This paragraph covers one TCR beta chain sequence. What it binds is unknown. The record originates from a study of blood T cells in healthy people across ages. Looked up from germline, CDR1 is SEHNR and CDR2 is FQNEAQ (reference sequence). CDR3 length: 13 residues. Primed by a sample-barcoded 5' primer and a J-beta primer mix, a second PCR proceeded for about 7 to 12 cycles. From the 5' RACE reads, TCRdb called clonotypes with MiXCR, one entry per CDR3 protein. The sample shows about 730,000 distinct CDR3 sequences, more than 40% of them seen only once. Study conclusions and caveats: Changes seen in expanded clonotypes were possibly confounded by donor CMV status left unknown.

V is TRBV7-9 and J is TRBJ2-7; D is uncertain. TRBJ2-5 matches the DNA end more closely, so the J call is doubtful. Sequencing was done on a sample of blood. The sequence derives from a woman aged 55-70 years in good health. CDR3 bases: TGTGCCAGCAGCTTAGATGTCGCGGAGACCCAGTACTTC. It encodes CASSLDVAETQYF.